This T cell receptor beta chain stems from a study of T-cell memory formation after mild COVID-19 (dated by TCRdb to the early 2020s). Context from the whole study: TCR sequence clusters from the two donors were largely donor specific. Two young, previously healthy adult volunteers made up the cohort, one male and one female. In a couple of donors, T-cell clones that expanded and contracted after mild COVID-19 were tracked by sequencing TCRalpha and TCRbeta repertoires over time. Results and caveats for the whole study, not just this receptor: From day 15 to 85, contracting clones showed balanced CD4/CD8 phenotypes, whereas a second wave of clones that expanded from day 15 to 37 leaned towards CD4+. Only a couple of mild cases were covered by the study, and larger cohorts that include severe cases with pre-infection samples were considered necessary. Some responding clones were detected in pre-infection memory, which suggested that pre-existing cross-reactive memory T cells had joined the SARS-CoV-2 response. Contracting CD4+ clones were found mainly in CM and EM memory subsets, while CD8+ clones were enriched in EMRA. SARS-CoV-2 specificity was not confirmed for the second-wave clones peaking on day 37.

In this sample, this clonotype turned up a few times. Its antigen target is currently unknown. No per-base quality is available; no much larger clone lies one base away. Ficoll-Paque density gradient centrifugation was used to isolate PBMCs. Trimming at the junction amounts to 4 bases on V and 7 bases on J, and the germline ends lie 10 bases apart. CDR1 and CDR2 are drawn from the germline V gene: SGHTA, FQGTGA. The CDR3 runs 12 amino acids, cysteine and phenylalanine included. CDR3 DNA is the only sequence kept; it has 36 bases, read in frame from the first base. The run used an Illumina NovaSeq 6000. TCRalpha and TCRbeta cDNA libraries were built by 5'RACE with constant-segment primers, adding sample barcodes and unique molecular identifiers. Trizol reagent was used to extract RNA from every sample. Amplification of the libraries took two PCR steps, and the second step added a second sample barcode plus Illumina TruSeq adapters. The libraries were sequenced on an Illumina NovaSeq using 2 x 150 bp paired-end reads. The original methods were these. With migec v1.2.7, reads were demultiplexed and then collapsed into UMI-guided consensus sequences. Using mixcr v2.1.11, UMI consensuses were aligned to TRA and TRB V and J templates and then assembled into clonotypes. A clonotype was counted as expanded or contracted only if both edgeR and NoisET called the change significant, with noise models trained on biological replicates. For edgeR calls, the cutoffs were a false discovery rate-adjusted p below 0.01 and a log2 fold-change threshold of 1. As an exploratory analysis of dynamics, PCA with hierarchical clustering was applied to max-normalized trajectories of the 1000 most abundant clonotypes. The CD4 or CD8 phenotype of responding clones was assigned using the separately sequenced CD4+ and CD8+ repertoires. Through fastp at Q25 and MiXCR, TCRdb rebuilt clones from the public reads, retaining in-frame beta chains. Here each entry gathers all rows of one CDR3 protein and keeps the most common genes and DNA. The V and J calls reflect TCRdb's pipeline rather than the authors' work. Counted in this sample were hundreds of thousands of distinct CDR3 sequences; 15% of them appeared once. The ten largest clones capture 2.1% of the sample.

The rearrangement joined TRBV7-3 to TRBJ1-1, with the D segment identity uncertain. The sequencing input was PBMCs or a T cell subset sorted from them (not recorded which). This TCR was sampled from an adult woman who had mild COVID-19 (a few samples of this study predate the infection). The sample titles of this study are shuffled in the database, so cell type and time point are left out; the donor was told from shared clones. Here the CDR3 is given as CASSSRSGEAFF. The DNA sequence is given as TGTGCCAGCAGCTCCCGGTCGGGTGAAGCTTTCTTT. With the rest looked up from the reference TRBV7-3 and TRBJ1-1 genes rather than sequenced, the full variable domain is GAGVSQTPSNKVTEKGKYVELRCDPISGHTALYWYRQSLGQGPEFLIYFQGTGAADDSGLPNDRFFAVRPEGSVSTLKIQRTERGDSAVYLCASSSRSGEAFFGQGTRLTVV.